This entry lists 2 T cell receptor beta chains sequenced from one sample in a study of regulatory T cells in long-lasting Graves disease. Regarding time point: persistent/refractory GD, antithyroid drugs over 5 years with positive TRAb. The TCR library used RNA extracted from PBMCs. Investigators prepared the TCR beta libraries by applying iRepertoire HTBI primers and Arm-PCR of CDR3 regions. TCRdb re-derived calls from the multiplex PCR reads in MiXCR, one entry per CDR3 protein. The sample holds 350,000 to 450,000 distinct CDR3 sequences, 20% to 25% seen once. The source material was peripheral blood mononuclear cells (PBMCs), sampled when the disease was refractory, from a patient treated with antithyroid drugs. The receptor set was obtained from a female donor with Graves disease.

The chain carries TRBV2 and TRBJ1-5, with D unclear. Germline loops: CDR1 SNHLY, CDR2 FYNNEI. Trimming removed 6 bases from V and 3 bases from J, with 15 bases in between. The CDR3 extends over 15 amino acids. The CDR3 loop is CASSDPRFPNQPQHF. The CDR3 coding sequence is TGTGCCAGCAGCGACCCCCGCTTTCCCAATCAGCCCCAGCATTTT.

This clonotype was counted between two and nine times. The CDR3 region is CASKVGRARNTEAFF. The CDR3 bases are TGTGCCAGCAAGGTCGGCAGGGCGAGGAACACTGAAGCTTTCTTT. The chain recombines TRBV6-1 with TRBJ1-1; D is possibly TRBD1 (5 bases). The germline CDR1 and CDR2 sequences are MNHNS and SASEGT. Trimming shortened V by 7 bases and J by 1 base, and 16 bases separated the two germline ends. CDR3 length equals 15 residues.